Sequencing of this T cell receptor beta chain was carried out in a study of technical replicates of blood from a few donors. The ends lost 4 bases at V and 6 bases at J; junction bases unmatched: 4. The CDR3 is made up of 14 amino acids. Germline loops: CDR1 SNHLY, CDR2 FYNNEI. This clone was observed a handful of times. Sequencing was performed with immunoSEQ multiplex PCR; in TCRdb, only in-frame clones are kept and a portion is missing. Among 75,000 to 85,000 clones listed, 81% were seen once. This sequence originates from a human donor in good health. Some clones in this sample may be carry-over from other donors' samples. Sequencing was carried out using PBMCs. The chain recombines TRBV2 with TRBJ1-5; 9 bases align to TRBD1. The CDR3 nucleotides read TGTGCCAGCAGTGGAACAGGGGGCAGTCAGCCCCAGCATTTT. Protein: CASSGTGGSQPQHF.